The sequence of this T cell receptor beta chain was determined in a study of cytomegalovirus exposure and HLA in healthy donors. Study details: The same platform used for the roughly 650 first-cohort repertoires was also used for the 120 or so validation repertoires, as a later analysis reported. Notes on the study in general: First-cohort TCR clusters tended to co-occur in the approximately 130 validation repertoires, a later analysis found.

Losses at the gene ends were 4 bases for V and 4 bases for J; bases not matched to a gene: 9. CDR3 length: 15 residues. Germline-derived CDR1 and CDR2 are MNHNS and SASEGT. This clone was detected only once. Its antigen is currently unknown. Repertoires were generated with immunoSEQ multiplex PCR, while TCRdb's copy carries only in-frame clones and drops some. Of around 230,000 clones in the sample, about 86% were seen once. Sequencing was carried out using PBMCs. This receptor was obtained from a woman aged 30 to 39 in good health and CMV-seropositive. The chain combines TRBV6-1 with TRBJ2-7; 8 nucleotides agree with TRBD1. This CDR3 reads CASSAGQATGYEQYF. CDR3 in DNA: TGTGCCAGCAGTGCGGGACAGGCTACGGGGTACGAGCAGTACTTC.